This TCR beta chain is from a study of early T cells in non-severe SARS-CoV-2 infection (dated by TCRdb to about 2021). For context, the study as a whole: Because TCR sequencing relied on bulk RNA taken from unsorted whole blood, pairing of alpha and beta chains was not possible. Paper-wide results and their limitations: Matching against VDJdb was skewed toward anti-spike CD8 responses, likely underestimated virus-specific expansions, and missed private and CD4 specificities.

Set within a cohort of healthcare workers in London, UK, this nested case-control study involved weekly PCR testing of nasopharyngeal swabs along with blood sampling. Healthcare workers were recruited between 23 and 31 March 2020, during the week of the UK lockdown, and were followed weekly for up to roughly 15 weeks. A remark on this clonotype: Its target antigen remains unknown. Per-nucleotide qualities are absent, and no much larger clonotype sits a single base away.

The library was produced with 5' RACE. Sequencing was performed on a NextSeq 500. To correct for sequencing error and PCR bias, the TCR library protocol tagged individual cDNA molecules with unique molecular identifiers. TCR alpha and beta chains were both sequenced, and the abundances of alpha and beta sequences in each sample were closely correlated with each other. In the source study's methods: Decombinator V4 was used to annotate the V gene, J gene and CDR3 of the TCR sequences. TCRs were defined as expanded if a significant change between any two time points was detected under a Poisson model with p below 0.0001. TCR abundances were normalised to the total number of TCRs sequenced in each sample and reported as counts per million. TRAV1-2 paired with TRAJ12, TRAJ20 or TRAJ33 defined MAIT TCRs, while TRAV10 paired with TRAJ18 defined iNKT TCRs. VDJdb, accessed on 1 November 2021, was searched for TCRs annotated for CMV, EBV and SARS-CoV-2, and TCRs annotated for more than one antigen were excluded. TCRdb took the public reads, trimmed them with fastp at Q25, ran MiXCR for clone calling and kept in-frame beta chains. One record per CDR3 amino acid sequence lists the most common genes and DNA. TCRdb assigned the V and J calls; the authors' analysis was not used. In all, the sample holds about 37,000 distinct CDR3 sequences, and less than 6.5% of those were seen once. The top ten clones comprise roughly 6.3% of the sample.

The CDR3 holds 17 amino acids from the cysteine to the phenylalanine. The only DNA kept is the CDR3, 51 bases in frame from the first base. CDR1 and CDR2, per the germline V gene, are SGHRS and YFSETQ. Compared with germline, V lacks 0 bases and J lacks 4 bases; bases without a gene match: 11. The sequence derives from an adult who was a healthcare worker with PCR-confirmed SARS-CoV-2 infection or an uninfected control (not recorded which). The sequences come from whole blood, collected at baseline. This sequence uses TRBV5-1 and TRBJ2-3; 7 bases in the middle match TRBD1. At the DNA level, the sequence is TGCGCCAGCAGCTTGGTAGTCGCGACAGGGTATTCAGATACGCAGTATTTT. This encodes CASSLVVATGYSDTQYF.